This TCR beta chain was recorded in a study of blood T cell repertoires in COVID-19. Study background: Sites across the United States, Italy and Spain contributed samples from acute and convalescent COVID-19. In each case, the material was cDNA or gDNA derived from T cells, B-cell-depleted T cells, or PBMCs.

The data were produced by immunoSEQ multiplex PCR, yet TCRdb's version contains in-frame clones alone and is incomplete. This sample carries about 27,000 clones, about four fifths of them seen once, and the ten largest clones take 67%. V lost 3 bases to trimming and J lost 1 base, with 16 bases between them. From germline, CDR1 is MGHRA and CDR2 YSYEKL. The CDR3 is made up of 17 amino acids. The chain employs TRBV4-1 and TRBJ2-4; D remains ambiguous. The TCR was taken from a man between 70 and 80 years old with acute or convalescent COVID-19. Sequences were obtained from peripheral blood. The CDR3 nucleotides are TGCGCCAGCAGCCACTCCGCCACCAAGCTGGCCAAAAACATTCAGTACTTC. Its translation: CASSHSATKLAKNIQYF.